These 3 T cell receptor beta chains originate from one sample sequenced in a study of T cell repertoires in cytomegalovirus infection. TCRdb called the reads again in MiXCR, with one record for every CDR3 protein. The repertoire holds approximately 500,000 distinct CDR3 sequences, approximately 15% seen once, with under 30% in the top ten. The sample comprised CD8+ T cells from PBMCs. The receptors here all came from a human donor in good health (CMV status not recorded). Some clones in this sample may be carry-over from other donors' samples.

The chain has TRBV28 and TRBJ2-7; no clear D. Deletions cut 3 bases from V and 2 bases from J, with 11 bases between. CDR3 length: 14 residues. Looked up from germline, CDR1 is MDHEN and CDR2 is SYDVKM. The CDR3 nucleotides read TGTGCCAGCAGTTTTCTGTTCGGCACCTACGAGCAGTACTTC. The encoded protein is CASSFLFGTYEQYF.

This clonotype was detected many times. V usage is TRBV11-2 and J usage is TRBJ1-4; possible D gene TRBD1, 5 bases. V was trimmed by 0 bases and J by 4 bases, leaving 6 bases between them. Germline loops: CDR1 SGHAT, CDR2 FQNNGV. The CDR3 runs to 14 residues. In DNA form, the CDR3 reads TGTGCCAGCAGCTTAGAGGGGGTTAATGAAAAACTGTTTTTT. It translates to CASSLEGVNEKLFF.

Remarks on this clonotype: The missing conserved phenylalanine or tryptophan at the end of this CDR3 makes a read error likely. The rearrangement links TRBV27 to TRBJ2-1; D is undetermined. V was clipped by 2 bases and J by 9 bases, with 5 bases between them. CDR3 size: 11 residues. Germline CDR1 reads MNHEY; CDR2 reads SMNVEV (reference sequence). This CDR3 is CASSLGSEQFS. The CDR3 DNA is TGTGCCAGCAGTTTAGGTAGTGAGCAGTTCTCC.